This TCR beta chain was found in a study of blood T cells in healthy people across ages. Per germline, CDR1 SEHNR and CDR2 FQNEAQ (reference sequence). The CDR3 is 15 residues long. The V and J ends lost 1 base and 4 bases respectively, with 10 bases between them. It was with a sample-barcoded 5' primer and a J-beta primer mix that a second PCR of roughly 7 to 12 cycles was run. From the 5' RACE reads, TCRdb called clonotypes with MiXCR, one entry per CDR3 protein. In the table there are 1.4 million to 1.5 million distinct CDR3 sequences, around two fifths of which are singletons. The chain employs TRBV7-9 and TRBJ2-2; D is unclear. The specimen was blood. This receptor was taken from a woman aged 18-29 years in good health. The CDR3 DNA reads TGTGCCAGCAGCTTAGGGTTCGGATCCACCGGGGAGCTGTTTTTT. The encoded protein is CASSLGFGSTGELFF.